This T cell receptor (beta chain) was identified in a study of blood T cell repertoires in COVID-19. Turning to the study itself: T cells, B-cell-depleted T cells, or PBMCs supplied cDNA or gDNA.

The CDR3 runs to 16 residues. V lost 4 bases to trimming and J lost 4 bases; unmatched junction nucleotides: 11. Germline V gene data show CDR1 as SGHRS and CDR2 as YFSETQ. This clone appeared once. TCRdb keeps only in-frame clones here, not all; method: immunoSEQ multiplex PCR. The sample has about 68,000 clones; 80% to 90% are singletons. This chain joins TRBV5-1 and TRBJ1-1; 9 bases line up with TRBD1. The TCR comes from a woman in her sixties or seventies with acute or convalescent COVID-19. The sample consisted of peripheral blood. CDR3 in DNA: TGCGCCAGCAGCCCGTCCCCGGGACAGGGTGGCACTGAAGCTTTCTTT. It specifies CASSPSPGQGGTEAFF.